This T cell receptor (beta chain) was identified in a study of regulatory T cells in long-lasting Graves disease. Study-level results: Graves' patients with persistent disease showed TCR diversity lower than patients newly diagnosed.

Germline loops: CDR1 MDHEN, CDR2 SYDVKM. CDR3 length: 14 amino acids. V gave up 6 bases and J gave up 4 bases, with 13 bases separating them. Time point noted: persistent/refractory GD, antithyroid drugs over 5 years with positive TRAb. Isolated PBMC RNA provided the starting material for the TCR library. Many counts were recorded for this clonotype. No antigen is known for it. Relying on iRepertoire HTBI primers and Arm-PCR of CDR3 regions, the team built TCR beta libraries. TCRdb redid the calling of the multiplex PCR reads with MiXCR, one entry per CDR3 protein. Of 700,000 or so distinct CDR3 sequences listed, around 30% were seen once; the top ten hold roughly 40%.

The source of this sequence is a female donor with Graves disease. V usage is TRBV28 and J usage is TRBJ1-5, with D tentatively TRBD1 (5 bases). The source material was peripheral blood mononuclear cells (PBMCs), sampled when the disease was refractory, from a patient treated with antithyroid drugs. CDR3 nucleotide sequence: TGTGCCAGCAGGTCCCAGGGTACAAATCAGCCCCAGCATTTT. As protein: CASRSQGTNQPQHF.